Listed below are T cell receptor beta chains from one sample, sequenced in a study of technical replicates of blood from a handful of donors. TCRdb keeps only in-frame clones here, not all; method: immunoSEQ multiplex PCR. The table records about 95,000 clones, around 95% of them present only once. What was sequenced was T cells isolated from PBMCs. The receptors shown here come from a human donor in good health. Both conserved end residues are part of each CDR3. Fields, in order: J gene, D gene, clone size, V gene, CDR3 DNA, CDR3 protein. D genes are given only for firm matches. Only some rows state a clone size, as once, few, many or a class for expanded clones.

TRBJ1-2 | . | . | TRBV6-5 | TGTGCCAGCATCGGAGGGAGGTATGGCTACACCTTC | CASIGGRYGYTF
TRBJ1-1 | . | . | TRBV27 | TGTGCCAGCAGTTTAGGGGGGTCCACTGAAGCTTTCTTT | CASSLGGSTEAFF
TRBJ1-1 | . | . | TRBV5-4 | TGTGCCAGCAAATCCTCCCTGGGCAGTAACACTGAAGCTTTCTTT | CASKSSLGSNTEAFF
TRBJ1-2 | . | . | TRBV9 | TGTGCCAGCAGCGTAGCTGCCAGACAGACTCTTAACTATGGCTACACCTTC | CASSVAARQTLNYGYTF
TRBJ1-4 | . | . | TRBV5-8 | TGTGCCAGCAGCTTGGGCCTCGGGGAGGCAACTAATGAAAAACTGTTTTTT | CASSLGLGEATNEKLFF
TRBJ2-3 | TRBD2 | . | TRBV10-3 | TGTGCCATCGCTGGACTAGCGGGAGGGCCGCATACGCAGTATTTT | CAIAGLAGGPHTQYF
TRBJ2-7 | TRBD1 | . | TRBV7-6 | TGTGCCAGCAGCGCCCGGGACAGGGTATACGAGCAGTACTTC | CASSARDRVYEQYF
TRBJ1-4 | . | . | TRBV25-1 | TGTGCCAGCAGTGAATATGGGACTATTAATGAAAAACTGTTTTTT | CASSEYGTINEKLFF
TRBJ2-3 | TRBD2 | . | TRBV7-7 | TGTGCCAGCAGCCGGTCCGGGACTAGCCCAGATACGCAGTATTTT | CASSRSGTSPDTQYF
TRBJ2-1 | . | . | TRBV4-2 | TGTGCCAGCAGCCAAGATAGAGCGGGCTATGAGCAGTTCTTC | CASSQDRAGYEQFF
TRBJ2-7 | TRBD1 | . | TRBV19 | TGTGCCAGTAGTATGTTCGCGACAGGGGTGAGGGAGCAGTACTTC | CASSMFATGVREQYF
TRBJ2-2 | TRBD1 | . | TRBV4-2 | TGTGCCAGCAGCCAAGACGCGACAGGGGGGACCGGGGAGCTGTTTTTT | CASSQDATGGTGELFF
TRBJ1-2 | . | . | TRBV7-6 | TGTGCCAGCAGCTTAGGGGTAATCGCAGGGGCGAACGACTATGGCTACACCTTC | CASSLGVIAGANDYGYTF
TRBJ2-1 | . | . | TRBV9 | TGTGCCAGCAGCACTCGTAACAATGAGCAGTTCTTC | CASSTRNNEQFF
TRBJ2-3 | TRBD1 | . | TRBV28 | TGTGCCAGCAGTCGGGACAGGGTGGGCACAGATACGCAGTATTTT | CASSRDRVGTDTQYF
TRBJ2-1 | TRBD1 | . | TRBV5-6 | TGTGCCAGCAGCTTGGGTGGGACAGTTTACAATGAGCAGTTCTTC | CASSLGGTVYNEQFF
TRBJ1-2 | . | . | TRBV15 | TGTGCCACCAGCAGAGTAGTGCAGGGTGGTGGCTACACCTTC | CATSRVVQGGGYTF
TRBJ2-5 | . | . | TRBV27 | TGTGCCAGCAGACAAATCTCAGCGGGAGAGACCCAGTACTTC | CASRQISAGETQYF
TRBJ2-1 | . | once | TRBV28 | TGTGCCAGCAGAGCAGGGGTTGTGGGCTCCTACAATGAGCAGTTCTTC | CASRAGVVGSYNEQFF
TRBJ2-6 | TRBD1 | once | TRBV4-2 | TGTGCCAGCAGCCAAGATCCAGGGGGCGCTTACGGGGCCAACGTCCTGACTTTC | CASSQDPGGAYGANVLTF
TRBJ2-7 | . | . | TRBV28 | TGTGCCAGCAGTTTTCAGGGGTCGGCCTACGAGCAGTACTTC | CASSFQGSAYEQYF
TRBJ2-3 | TRBD2 | . | TRBV4-2 | TGTGCCAGCAGCCAAGATTGGCTAGCGGGAGAACCAGATACGCAGTATTTT | CASSQDWLAGEPDTQYF
TRBJ1-2 | . | . | TRBV11-2 | TGTGCCAGCACCAAACTCCAGGGGACCTTCTATGGCTACACCTTC | CASTKLQGTFYGYTF
TRBJ1-1 | . | . | TRBV20-1 | TGCAGTGCTATCGGACACTATGAAGCTTTCTTT | CSAIGHYEAFF
TRBJ2-1 | . | . | TRBV6-1 | TGTGCCAGCAGTGAAGAATCTAGCGCCTATCATGAGCAGTTCTTC | CASSEESSAYHEQFF
TRBJ2-7 | TRBD1 | . | TRBV28 | TGTGCCACTACAGGGGACTCCTACGAGCAGTACTTC | CATTGDSYEQYF
TRBJ1-4 | TRBD1 | . | TRBV6-6 | TGTGCCAGCACAACCACCGGGACAGGGGGCGAAAAACTGTTTTTT | CASTTTGTGGEKLFF
TRBJ1-4 | TRBD1 | . | TRBV7-2 | TGTGCCAGCAGCGGCGCGACAGGGGAGAAACTGTTTTTT | CASSGATGEKLFF
TRBJ1-1 | TRBD1 | . | TRBV13 | TGTGCCAGCAGCTTAGAGGACAGGGGGCGCGCGGCTTTCTTT | CASSLEDRGRAAFF
TRBJ1-2 | . | . | TRBV6-5 | TGTGCCAGCTTATTGGTCGCAGGGGACACCTATGGCTACACCTTC | CASLLVAGDTYGYTF
TRBJ2-7 | . | . | TRBV11-3 | TGTGCCAGCAGCCAAGGGGCGGGGTCGTACTTC | CASSQGAGSYF
TRBJ2-5 | TRBD2 | . | TRBV7-8 | TGTGCCAGCAGCATAACCCCGGGACTAGCGGGTGAGACCCAGTACTTC | CASSITPGLAGETQYF
TRBJ2-1 | TRBD2 | . | TRBV7-2 | TGTGCCAGCAGCTTATACGGCGGGAGGAACAATGAGCAGTTCTTC | CASSLYGGRNNEQFF
TRBJ2-7 | TRBD2 | . | TRBV11-3 | TGTGCCACCAGTGGACTAGCGGGAGGGAGGTACGAGCAGTACTTC | CATSGLAGGRYEQYF
TRBJ2-1 | TRBD2 | . | TRBV5-4 | TGTGCCAGCAGTCTAGCGGGAGCGGTCTACAATGAGCAGTTCTTC | CASSLAGAVYNEQFF
TRBJ1-1 | TRBD1 | once | TRBV19 | TGTGCCAGTAGTATAGGAGGGGGCGGAGGTGAAGCTTTCTTT | CASSIGGGGGEAFF
TRBJ1-2 | . | . | TRBV29-1 | TGCAGCGTCCGAACAGGAACCAACTATGGCTACACCTTC | CSVRTGTNYGYTF
TRBJ1-2 | TRBD1 | . | TRBV18 | TGTGCCAGCTCACCACCGGGACAGGGAAACTATGGCTACACCTTC | CASSPPGQGNYGYTF
TRBJ1-2 | TRBD1 | . | TRBV11-1 | TGTGCCAGCAGCTTGCTTGACAGGGTATCCGGTGGCTACACCTTC | CASSLLDRVSGGYTF
TRBJ2-7 | . | . | TRBV5-1 | TGCGCCAGCAGCTTGGAGTTAGTGGACGAGCAGTACTTC | CASSLELVDEQYF
TRBJ2-1 | . | . | TRBV10-3 | TGTGCCATCAGTGTTCAGGGCGGTGAGCAGTTCTTC | CAISVQGGEQFF
TRBJ2-2 | . | . | TRBV5-4 | TGTGCCAGCAGATACGTCCCCGGTGGCGGGGAGCTGTTTTTT | CASRYVPGGGELFF
TRBJ1-1 | . | . | TRBV4-3 | TGCGCCAGCAGCCCACGGTCTTACACTGAAGCTTTCTTT | CASSPRSYTEAFF
TRBJ1-2 | . | . | TRBV5-1 | TGCGCCAGCAGCGAACAGGGTAGACTTAACTATGGCTACACCTTC | CASSEQGRLNYGYTF
TRBJ1-2 | TRBD1 | . | TRBV4-3 | TGCGCCAGCAGCTTCCAATCCGGGACAGGGGATCCCTATGGCTACACCTTC | CASSFQSGTGDPYGYTF
TRBJ2-5 | TRBD2 | . | TRBV7-9 | TGTGCCAGCACCCTAGCGGGAGGAAGAGAGACCCAGTACTTC | CASTLAGGRETQYF
TRBJ1-1 | . | . | TRBV5-1 | TGCGCCAGCAGTCGAACTCAGGGAGGGACTGAAGCTTTCTTT | CASSRTQGGTEAFF
TRBJ1-4 | . | once | TRBV4-1 | TGCGCCAGCAGCCAAGTTACCGGTGAAAAACTGTTTTTT | CASSQVTGEKLFF